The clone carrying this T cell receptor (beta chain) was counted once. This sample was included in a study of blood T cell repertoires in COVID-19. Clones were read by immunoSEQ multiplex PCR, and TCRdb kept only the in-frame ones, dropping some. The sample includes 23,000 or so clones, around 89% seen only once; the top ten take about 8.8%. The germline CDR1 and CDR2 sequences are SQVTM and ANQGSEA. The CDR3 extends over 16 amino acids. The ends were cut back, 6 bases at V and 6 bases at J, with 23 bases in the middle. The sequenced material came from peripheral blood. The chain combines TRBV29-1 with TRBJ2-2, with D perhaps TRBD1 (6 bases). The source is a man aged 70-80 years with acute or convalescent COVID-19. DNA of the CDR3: TGCAGCGTCGCATCACACCGGGACAAATACTCCGGGGAGCTGTTTTTT. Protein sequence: CSVASHRDKYSGELFF.